One and the same sample provided the 24 T cell receptor beta chains below, sequenced in a study of beta chain features in type 1 diabetes. The authors reverse transcribed all of the isolated RNA, so sequencing captured expressed TCRB transcripts. Clones were sequenced by immunoSEQ multiplex PCR, and TCRdb holds only the in-frame ones, with some missing. The sample lists about 290,000 clones; 8% were seen once. The sample comprised central memory CD4+ T cells from blood. Receptors originate from a woman between 18 and 29 years old in good health.

The chain employs TRBV20-1 and TRBJ2-5; D unclear. Deletions cut 2 bases from V and 4 bases from J, with 5 bases between. This CDR3 has 11 amino acids. Germline values: CDR1 DFQATT, CDR2 SNEGSKA (reference sequence). The CDR3 loop reads CSARLRETQYF. For the CDR3, the DNA is TGCAGTGCTAGACTTCGAGAGACCCAGTACTTC.

At least ten counts were recorded for this clone. The chain joins TRBV11-1 to TRBJ1-6; D unresolved. Germline V gene sequence: CDR1 SGHAT, CDR2 FQDESV (reference sequence). The CDR3 totals 13 residues. V shed 4 bases and J shed 7 bases, with 8 bases lying between them. The CDR3 loop is CASSSWENSPLHF. The CDR3 region has the DNA TGTGCCAGCAGCTCCTGGGAGAATTCACCCCTCCACTTT.

The chain carries TRBV5-6 and TRBJ1-1, with D maybe TRBD1 (6 bases). The CDR3 extends over 16 amino acids. Germline CDR1 and CDR2: SGHDT and YYEEEE. V was cut by 0 bases and J by 0 bases, with 12 bases left in between. The DNA for the CDR3 is TGTGCCAGCAGCTTGGGGGGACAATTGATGAACACTGAAGCTTTCTTT. It encodes CASSLGGQLMNTEAFF.

This clone was seen only a few times. The genes are TRBV25-1 and TRBJ1-2; D might be TRBD1 (6 bases). The V end was cut by 1 base, the J end by 5 bases, with 20 bases between. CDR1 and CDR2 (germline): MGHDK, SYGVNS. The CDR3 extends over 17 amino acids. The DNA for the CDR3 is TGTGCCAGCAGTGAATTCGGATCCCGGGACAAGAAGTATGGCTACACCTTC. Amino acid sequence: CASSEFGSRDKKYGYTF.

This clone was detected a few times. This chain links TRBV15 with TRBJ1-5; TRBD1 might be the D (5 bases). From germline, CDR1 is LNHNV and CDR2 YYDKDF (reference sequence). V was cut by 4 bases and J by 4 bases, with 11 bases left in between. The length of the CDR3 is 14 residues. The CDR3, as DNA: TGTGCCACCAGCATGGGGGAGGGGAATCAGCCCCAGCATTTT. The encoded protein is CATSMGEGNQPQHF.

The chain is built from TRBV6-4 and TRBJ1-1; D might be TRBD1 (5 bases). The CDR3 contains 11 residues. Germline loops: CDR1 MRHNA, CDR2 SNTAGT. Trimming left V 4 bases short and J 6 bases short, with 6 bases between. CDR3 in DNA: TGTGCCAGCAGTGGGGGCGCTGAAGCTTTCTTT. Translating it yields CASSGGAEAFF.

This sequence joins TRBV6-6 and TRBJ2-3; D not certain. CDR1 and CDR2 (germline): MNHNY, SVGAGI (reference sequence). Between the trimmed V and J ends, which lost 4 bases and 1 base, there was a span of 9 bases. The CDR3 is 14 amino acids. CDR3 protein: CASSSSLGTDTQYF. CDR3 in DNA: TGTGCCAGCAGTTCTAGTTTGGGCACAGATACGCAGTATTTT.

This clone was picked up a small number of times. V is TRBV5-1 and J is TRBJ1-2, with 11 bases aligning to TRBD1. From germline, CDR1 is SGHRS and CDR2 YFSETQ. V was pared by 3 bases and J by 7 bases, with 5 bases of the junction left unmatched. The CDR3 loop spans 14 amino acids. As DNA, the CDR3 is TGCGCCAGCAGCTCCGGACAGGGGGCTTTTGGCTACACCTTC. Translation gives CASSSGQGAFGYTF. Full variable domain (missing parts from reference TRBV5-1 and TRBJ1-2): KAGVTQTPRYLIKTRGQQVTLSCSPISGHRSVSWYQQTPGQGLQFLFEYFSETQRNKGNFPGRFSGRQFSNSRSEMNVSTLELGDSALYLCASSSGQGAFGYTFGSGTRLTVV.

This clone was seen more than once but under ten times. The gene calls are TRBV6-5 and TRBJ2-2; unclear D gene. Deletions cut 6 bases from V and 6 bases from J, with 14 bases between. The CDR3 runs to 14 residues. Germline V gene lookup returns CDR1 MNHEY and CDR2 SVGAGI. The CDR3 spells CASRAQSFSGELFF. CDR3 DNA: TGTGCCAGCAGGGCCCAGTCCTTCTCCGGGGAGCTGTTTTTT.

This clone was found a few times. The gene calls are TRBV6-1 and TRBJ2-7; D remains ambiguous. The ends were cut back, 0 bases at V and 2 bases at J, with 11 bases in the middle. CDR1 is MNHNS, CDR2 SASEGT, per germline. CDR3 length equals 15 residues. The CDR3: CASSEAHGSPYEQYV. CDR3 sequence (DNA): TGTGCCAGCAGTGAAGCGCACGGGTCCCCCTACGAGCAGTACGTC.

The V gene is TRBV7-2, the J gene TRBJ2-2; D gene unclear. Germline values: CDR1 SGHTA, CDR2 FQGNSA. The V gene lost 0 bases and the J gene lost 1 base, with 6 bases spanning the gap. The CDR3 is 15 amino acids. The CDR3 bases are TGTGCCAGCAGCTTAGCTACGATGAACACCGGGGAGCTGTTTTTT. Its protein is CASSLATMNTGELFF.

This clone turned up a few times. This rearrangement joins TRBV12-5 to TRBJ2-1, with D unclear. CDR3 length: 12 residues. CDR1 and CDR2 from the germline V gene are LGHNT and FRNRAP. The chain's CDR3 is CASKFGSNEQFF. In nucleotides, the CDR3 is TGTGCCAGCAAGTTTGGGTCCAATGAGCAGTTCTTC.

This clone was detected a few times. The chain is built from TRBV5-4 and TRBJ2-7; D remains unclear. The ends were cut back, 4 bases at V and 1 base at J, with 15 bases in the middle. The CDR3 contains 15 residues. The germline V gene has CDR1 SGHNT and CDR2 YYREEE (reference sequence). The CDR3 is CASSQDYSVSYEQYF. The CDR3 DNA reads TGTGCCAGCAGCCAAGATTACAGTGTTTCCTACGAGCAGTACTTC.

The gene calls are TRBV5-5 and TRBJ2-3; 8 bases line up with TRBD2. V shed 3 bases and J 5 bases; nucleotides not matched to a gene: 8. The CDR3 has 15 residues. Germline V lookup: CDR1 SGHKS, CDR2 YYEKEE (reference sequence). The chain's CDR3 is CASSSLGGARDTQYF. DNA of the CDR3: TGTGCCAGCAGCTCTCTCGGGGGGGCCAGAGATACGCAGTATTTT.

This clone was counted many times. The chain joins TRBV7-2 to TRBJ1-2; D is unclear. The ends were cut back, 6 bases at V and 4 bases at J, with 12 bases in the middle. The CDR3 is 13 residues long. CDR1 is SGHTA and CDR2 is FQGNSA in the germline V gene. The CDR3 bases are TGTGCCAGCAGGGACCCGGGGAGCTATGGCTACACCTTC. It translates to CASRDPGSYGYTF. Complete variable domain (other parts from reference TRBV7-2 and TRBJ1-2): GAGVSQSPSNKVTEKGKDVELRCDPISGHTALYWYRQSLGQGLEFLIYFQGNSAPDKSGLPSDRFSAERTGGSVSTLTIQRTQQEDSAVYLCASRDPGSYGYTFGSGTRLTVV.

This clone was counted between two and nine times. The chain combines TRBV18 with TRBJ2-1; 7 nucleotides line up with TRBD2. Germline assignment: CDR1 KGHSH and CDR2 LQKENI. This CDR3 spans 14 amino acids. J gave up 10 bases and V 0 bases, and 6 bases lay outside the gene matches. The CDR3 loop is CASSPPSSGREQFF. The DNA of the CDR3 is TGTGCCAGCTCACCACCGAGTAGCGGGCGGGAGCAGTTCTTC.

CDR3 DNA: TGTGCCAGCAGTGAAGCCTCCGGGACCGTCGTAGGAGAGCAGTACTTC. Protein product: CASSEASGTVVGEQYF. The genes are TRBV6-1 and TRBJ2-7, with D perhaps given as TRBD1 or TRBD2 (5 bases each). Trimming pared 0 bases from V and 7 bases from J, leaving 19 bases between. Germline loops: CDR1 MNHNS, CDR2 SASEGT. The CDR3 consists of 16 residues.

The CDR3 nucleotides read TGTGCCAGCAGCCCACTACCACAGGGGAGTGAGCAGTTCTTC. Residues: CASSPLPQGSEQFF. The genes are TRBV9 and TRBJ2-1, with 7 nucleotides matching TRBD1. The CDR3 is made up of 14 amino acids. Trimming cost V 4 bases and J 9 bases; bases outside gene matches: 10. Germline lookup yields CDR1 SGDLS and CDR2 YYNGEE.

This sequence joins TRBV6-5 and TRBJ2-7; 12 bases line up with TRBD2. Germline trimming cut 2 bases from V and 3 bases from J; bases unmatched to any gene: 5. CDR1 and CDR2 from the germline V gene are MNHEY and SVGAGI. The CDR3 consists of 16 residues. The DNA for the CDR3 is TGTGCCAGCAGTTACATGATGACTAGCGGGGGCTACGAGCAGTACTTC. Translated, it gives CASSYMMTSGGYEQYF.

The chain carries TRBV27 and TRBJ1-1, with D maybe TRBD1 (5 bases). CDR1 is MNHEY, CDR2 SMNVEV, per germline (reference sequence). The CDR3 extends over 15 amino acids. Trimming stripped 3 bases from V and 5 bases from J, with 16 bases between. In nucleotides, the CDR3 is TGTGCCAGCAGTTTGAAGGGGCCCGGTCTTACTGAAGCTTTCTTT. Amino acid sequence: CASSLKGPGLTEAFF.

The J gene is TRBJ1-6, the V gene TRBV2; no clear D gene. Germline CDR1 reads SNHLY; CDR2 reads FYNNEI. The V end lost 3 bases, the J end lost 10 bases, and 10 bases lay between the germline ends. The CDR3 consists of 13 residues. CDR3 DNA sequence: TGTGCCAGCAGTGATATAGAGGACTCACCCCTCCACTTT. It codes for CASSDIEDSPLHF. The whole variable domain, filled in from reference TRBV2 and TRBJ1-6, reads EPEVTQTPSHQVTQMGQEVILRCVPISNHLYFYWYRQILGQKVEFLVSFYNNEISEKSEIFDDQFSVERPDGSNFTLKIRSTKLEDSAMYFCASSDIEDSPLHFGNGTRLTVT.

This clone was counted ten times or more. The chain couples TRBV18 to TRBJ2-7; perhaps TRBD1 as D (5 bases). Germline CDR1 reads KGHSH; CDR2 reads LQKENI. Trimming pared 6 bases from V and 5 bases from J, leaving 11 bases between. The length of the CDR3 is 12 residues. For the CDR3, the DNA is TGTGCCAGCTCCCAGGGTGGGGACGAGCAGTACTTC. The encoded protein is CASSQGGDEQYF.

This clone was seen a few times. V and J are TRBV5-4 and TRBJ2-3; 10 bases are shared with TRBD2. The CDR3 contains 15 residues. Germline V CDR1 and CDR2: SGHNT, YYREEE (reference sequence). J gave up 2 bases and V 4 bases, and 4 bases lay outside the gene matches. The CDR3 loop reads CASSRTSGATDTQYF. The CDR3 DNA reads TGTGCCAGCAGCCGGACTAGCGGTGCCACAGATACGCAGTATTTT.

In its sample, this clone was seen a few times. This chain connects TRBV4-3 to TRBJ2-5; 12 nucleotides agree with TRBD2. CDR3 length: 16 amino acids. V was clipped by 4 bases and J by 5 bases; unmatched bases: 8. CDR1 is LGHNA, CDR2 YSLEER, per germline. CDR3 nucleotides: TGCGCCAGCAGCCTAGGACTAGCGGGGCCAGGGGAGACCCAGTACTTC. Its translation is CASSLGLAGPGETQYF.